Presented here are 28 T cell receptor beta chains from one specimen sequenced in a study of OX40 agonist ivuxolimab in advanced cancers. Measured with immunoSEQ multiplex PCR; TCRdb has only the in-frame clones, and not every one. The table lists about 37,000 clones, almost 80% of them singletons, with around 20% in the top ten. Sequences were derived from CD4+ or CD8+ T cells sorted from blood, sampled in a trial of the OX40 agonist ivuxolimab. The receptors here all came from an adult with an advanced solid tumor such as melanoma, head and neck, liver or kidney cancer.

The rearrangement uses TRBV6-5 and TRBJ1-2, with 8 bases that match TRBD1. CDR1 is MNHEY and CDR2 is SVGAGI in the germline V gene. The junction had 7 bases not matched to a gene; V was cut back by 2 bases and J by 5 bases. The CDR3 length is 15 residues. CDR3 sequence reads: CASSYRTGWEYGYTF. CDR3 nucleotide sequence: TGTGCCAGCAGTTACAGGACAGGGTGGGAGTATGGCTACACCTTC.

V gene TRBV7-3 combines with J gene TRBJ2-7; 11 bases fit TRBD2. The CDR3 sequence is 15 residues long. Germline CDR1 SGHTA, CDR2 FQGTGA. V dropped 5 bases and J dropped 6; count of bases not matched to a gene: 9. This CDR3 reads CASSPLAGGPIEQYF. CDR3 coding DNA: TGTGCCAGCAGCCCCTTAGCGGGAGGGCCCATCGAGCAGTACTTC.

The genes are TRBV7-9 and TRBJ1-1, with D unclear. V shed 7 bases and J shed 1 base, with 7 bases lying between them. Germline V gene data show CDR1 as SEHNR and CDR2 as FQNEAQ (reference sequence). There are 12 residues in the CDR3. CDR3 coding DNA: TGTGCCAGCATCGGGCGGAACACTGAAGCTTTCTTT. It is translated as CASIGRNTEAFF. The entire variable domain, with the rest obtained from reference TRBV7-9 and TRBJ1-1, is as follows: DTGVSQNPRHKITKRGQNVTFRCDPISEHNRLYWYRQTLGQGPEFLTYFQNEAQLEKSRLLSDRFSAERPKGSFSTLEIQRTEQGDSAMYLCASIGRNTEAFFGQGTRLTVV.

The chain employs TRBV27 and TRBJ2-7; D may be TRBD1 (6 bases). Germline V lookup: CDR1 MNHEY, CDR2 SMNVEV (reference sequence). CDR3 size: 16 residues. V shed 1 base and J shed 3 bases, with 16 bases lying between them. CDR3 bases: TGTGCCAGCAGTTTATACCTGGACAGCACTTACTACGAGCAGTACTTC. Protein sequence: CASSLYLDSTYYEQYF.

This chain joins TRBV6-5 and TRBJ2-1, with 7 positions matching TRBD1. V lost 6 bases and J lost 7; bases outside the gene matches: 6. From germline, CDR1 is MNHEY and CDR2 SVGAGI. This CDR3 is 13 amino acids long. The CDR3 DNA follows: TGTGCCAGCAGAGCAGGGGGTTTGAATGAGCAGTTCTTC. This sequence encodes CASRAGGLNEQFF.

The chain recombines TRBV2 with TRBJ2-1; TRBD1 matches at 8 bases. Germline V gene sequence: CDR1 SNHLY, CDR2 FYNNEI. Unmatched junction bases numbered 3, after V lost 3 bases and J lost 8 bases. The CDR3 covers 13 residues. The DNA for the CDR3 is TGTGCCAGCAGTGATGGGACAGGTTATGAGCAGTTCTTC. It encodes CASSDGTGYEQFF.

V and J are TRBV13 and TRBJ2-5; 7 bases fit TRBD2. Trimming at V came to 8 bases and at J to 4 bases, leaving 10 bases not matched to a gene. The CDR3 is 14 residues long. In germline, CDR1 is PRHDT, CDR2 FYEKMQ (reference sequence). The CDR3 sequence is CASGLKGRGETQYF. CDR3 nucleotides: TGTGCCAGCGGACTAAAGGGGAGGGGAGAGACCCAGTACTTC.

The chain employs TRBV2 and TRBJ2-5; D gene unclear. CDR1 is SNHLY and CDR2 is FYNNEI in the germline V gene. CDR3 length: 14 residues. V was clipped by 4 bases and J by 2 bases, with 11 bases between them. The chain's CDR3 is CASSVTGPQETQYF. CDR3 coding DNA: TGTGCCAGCAGTGTGACGGGTCCACAAGAGACCCAGTACTTC. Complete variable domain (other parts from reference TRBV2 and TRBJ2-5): EPEVTQTPSHQVTQMGQEVILRCVPISNHLYFYWYRQILGQKVEFLVSFYNNEISEKSEIFDDQFSVERPDGSNFTLKIRSTKLEDSAMYFCASSVTGPQETQYFGPGTRLLVL.

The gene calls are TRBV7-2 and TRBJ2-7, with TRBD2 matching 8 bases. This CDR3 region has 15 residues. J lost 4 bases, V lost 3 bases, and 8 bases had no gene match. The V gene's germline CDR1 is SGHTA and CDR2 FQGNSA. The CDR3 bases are TGTGCCAGCAGCTTTGCAGCGGGAGTTGGGTACGAGCAGTACTTC. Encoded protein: CASSFAAGVGYEQYF.

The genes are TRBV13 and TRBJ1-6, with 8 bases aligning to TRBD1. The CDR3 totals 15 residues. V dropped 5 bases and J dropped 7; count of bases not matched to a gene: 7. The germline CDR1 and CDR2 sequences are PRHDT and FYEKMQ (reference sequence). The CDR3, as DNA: TGTGCCAGCAGCAAGGGGGACAGGCCAAATTCACCCCTCCACTTT. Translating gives CASSKGDRPNSPLHF.

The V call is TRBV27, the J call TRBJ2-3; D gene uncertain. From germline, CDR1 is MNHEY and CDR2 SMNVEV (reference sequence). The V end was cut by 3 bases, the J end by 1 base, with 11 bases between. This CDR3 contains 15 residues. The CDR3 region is CASSFLAPRTDTQYF. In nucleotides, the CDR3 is TGTGCCAGCAGTTTCTTGGCGCCTCGCACAGATACGCAGTATTTT.

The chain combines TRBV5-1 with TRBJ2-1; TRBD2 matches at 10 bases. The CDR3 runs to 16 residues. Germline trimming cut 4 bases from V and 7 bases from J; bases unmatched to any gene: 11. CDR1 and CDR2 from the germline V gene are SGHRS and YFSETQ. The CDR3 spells CASSPTLSGGANEQFF. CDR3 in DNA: TGCGCCAGCAGCCCCACCCTGAGCGGGGGGGCTAATGAGCAGTTCTTC. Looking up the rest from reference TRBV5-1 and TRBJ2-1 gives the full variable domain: KAGVTQTPRYLIKTRGQQVTLSCSPISGHRSVSWYQQTPGQGLQFLFEYFSETQRNKGNFPGRFSGRQFSNSRSEMNVSTLELGDSALYLCASSPTLSGGANEQFFGPGTRLTVL.

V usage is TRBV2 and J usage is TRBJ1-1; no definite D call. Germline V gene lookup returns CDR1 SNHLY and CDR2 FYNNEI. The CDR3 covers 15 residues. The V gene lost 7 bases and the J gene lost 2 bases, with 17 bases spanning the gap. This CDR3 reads CASTKEGFTNTEAFF. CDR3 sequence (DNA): TGTGCCAGCACCAAAGAGGGATTTACCAACACTGAAGCTTTCTTT.

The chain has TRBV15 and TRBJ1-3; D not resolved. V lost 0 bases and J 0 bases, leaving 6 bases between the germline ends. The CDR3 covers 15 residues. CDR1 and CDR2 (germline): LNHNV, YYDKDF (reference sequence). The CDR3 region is CATSRDGVSGNTIYF. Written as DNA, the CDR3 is TGTGCCACCAGCAGAGACGGCGTCTCTGGAAACACCATATATTTT.

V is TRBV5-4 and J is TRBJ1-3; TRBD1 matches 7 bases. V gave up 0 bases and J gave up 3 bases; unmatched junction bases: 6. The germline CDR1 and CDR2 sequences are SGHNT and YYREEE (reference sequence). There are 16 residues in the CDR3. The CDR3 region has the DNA TGTGCCAGCAGCTTGGGGGAGGGGGCAGGTGGAAACACCATATATTTT. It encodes CASSLGEGAGGNTIYF.

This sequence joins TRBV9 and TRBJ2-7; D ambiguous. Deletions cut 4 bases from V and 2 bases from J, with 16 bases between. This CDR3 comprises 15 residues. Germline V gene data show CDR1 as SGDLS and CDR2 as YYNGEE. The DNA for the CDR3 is TGTGCCAGCAGCCTTAGTGAAAGTCGGGCCTACGAGCAGTACTTC. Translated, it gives CASSLSESRAYEQYF.

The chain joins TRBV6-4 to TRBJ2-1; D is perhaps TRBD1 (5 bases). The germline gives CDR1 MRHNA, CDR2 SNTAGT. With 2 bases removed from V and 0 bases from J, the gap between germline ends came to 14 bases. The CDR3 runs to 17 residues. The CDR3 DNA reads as TGTGCCAGCAGTGACACTCAGGGAAGCTTCTCCTACAATGAGCAGTTCTTC. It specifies CASSDTQGSFSYNEQFF.

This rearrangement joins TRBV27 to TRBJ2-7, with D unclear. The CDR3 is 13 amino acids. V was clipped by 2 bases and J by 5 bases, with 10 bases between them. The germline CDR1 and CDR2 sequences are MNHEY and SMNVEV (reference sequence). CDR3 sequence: CASSLVPAHEQYF. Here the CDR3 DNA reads TGTGCCAGCAGTTTAGTACCCGCCCACGAGCAGTACTTC.

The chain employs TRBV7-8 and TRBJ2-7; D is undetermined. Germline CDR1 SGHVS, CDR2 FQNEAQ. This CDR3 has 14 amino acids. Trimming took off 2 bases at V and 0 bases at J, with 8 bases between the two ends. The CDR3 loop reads CASSLSTPSYEQYF. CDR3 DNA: TGTGCCAGCAGCTTATCAACACCCTCCTACGAGCAGTACTTC.

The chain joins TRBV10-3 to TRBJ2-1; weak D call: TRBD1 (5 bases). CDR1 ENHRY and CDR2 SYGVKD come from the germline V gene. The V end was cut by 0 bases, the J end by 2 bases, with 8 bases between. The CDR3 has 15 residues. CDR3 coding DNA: TGTGCCATCAGTGAGTCTGACAGCCCCTACAATGAGCAGTTCTTC. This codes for CAISESDSPYNEQFF.

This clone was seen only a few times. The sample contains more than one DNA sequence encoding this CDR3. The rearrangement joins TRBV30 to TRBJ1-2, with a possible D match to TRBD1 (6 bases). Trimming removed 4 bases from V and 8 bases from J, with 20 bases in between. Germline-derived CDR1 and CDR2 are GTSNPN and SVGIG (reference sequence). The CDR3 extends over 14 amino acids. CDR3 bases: TGTGCCTGGACGTGGAAGGGGGTGGGTGGAGGCTACACCTTC. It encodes CAWTWKGVGGGYTF.

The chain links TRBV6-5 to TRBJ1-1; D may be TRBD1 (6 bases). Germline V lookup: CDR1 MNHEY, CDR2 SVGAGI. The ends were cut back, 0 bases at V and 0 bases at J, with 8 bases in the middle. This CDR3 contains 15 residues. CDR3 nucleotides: TGTGCCAGCAGTTACTCTCGGGGGCTGAACACTGAAGCTTTCTTT. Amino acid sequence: CASSYSRGLNTEAFF.

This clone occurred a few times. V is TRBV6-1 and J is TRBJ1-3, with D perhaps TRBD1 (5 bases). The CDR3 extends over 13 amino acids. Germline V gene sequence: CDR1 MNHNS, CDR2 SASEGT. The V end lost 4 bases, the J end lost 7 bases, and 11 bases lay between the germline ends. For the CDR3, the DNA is TGTGCCAGCAGTGTTGAACAGGCGAACACCATATATTTT. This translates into CASSVEQANTIYF.

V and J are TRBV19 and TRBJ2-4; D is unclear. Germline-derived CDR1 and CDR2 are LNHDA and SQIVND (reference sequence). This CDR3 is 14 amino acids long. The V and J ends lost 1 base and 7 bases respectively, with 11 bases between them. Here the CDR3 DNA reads TGTGCCAGTAGTATAGGTTCGGCAGTCAACATTCAGTACTTC. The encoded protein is CASSIGSAVNIQYF.

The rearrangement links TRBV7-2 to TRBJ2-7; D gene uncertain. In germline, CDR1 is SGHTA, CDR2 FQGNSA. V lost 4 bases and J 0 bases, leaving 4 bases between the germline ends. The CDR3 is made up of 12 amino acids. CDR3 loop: CASSYSSYEQYF. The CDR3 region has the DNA TGTGCCAGCAGCTACAGCTCCTACGAGCAGTACTTC.

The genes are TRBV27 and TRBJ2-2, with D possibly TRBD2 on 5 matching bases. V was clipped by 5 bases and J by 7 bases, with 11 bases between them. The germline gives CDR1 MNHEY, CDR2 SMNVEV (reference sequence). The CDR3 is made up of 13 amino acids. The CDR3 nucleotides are TGTGCCAGCAGTACAAAGCGGAGCGGGGAGCTGTTTTTT. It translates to CASSTKRSGELFF.

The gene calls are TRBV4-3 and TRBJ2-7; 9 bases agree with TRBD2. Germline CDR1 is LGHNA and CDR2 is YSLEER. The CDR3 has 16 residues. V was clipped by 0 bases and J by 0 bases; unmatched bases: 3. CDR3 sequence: CASSQELAGSSYEQYF. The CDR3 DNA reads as TGCGCCAGCAGCCAAGAACTAGCGGGCAGCTCCTACGAGCAGTACTTC.

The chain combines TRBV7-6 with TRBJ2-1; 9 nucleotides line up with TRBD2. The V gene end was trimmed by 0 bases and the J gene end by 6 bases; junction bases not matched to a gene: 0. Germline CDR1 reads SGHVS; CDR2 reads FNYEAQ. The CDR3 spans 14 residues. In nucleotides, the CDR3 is TGTGCCAGCAGCTTAGCGACTAGCGGCAATGAGCAGTTCTTC. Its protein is CASSLATSGNEQFF.